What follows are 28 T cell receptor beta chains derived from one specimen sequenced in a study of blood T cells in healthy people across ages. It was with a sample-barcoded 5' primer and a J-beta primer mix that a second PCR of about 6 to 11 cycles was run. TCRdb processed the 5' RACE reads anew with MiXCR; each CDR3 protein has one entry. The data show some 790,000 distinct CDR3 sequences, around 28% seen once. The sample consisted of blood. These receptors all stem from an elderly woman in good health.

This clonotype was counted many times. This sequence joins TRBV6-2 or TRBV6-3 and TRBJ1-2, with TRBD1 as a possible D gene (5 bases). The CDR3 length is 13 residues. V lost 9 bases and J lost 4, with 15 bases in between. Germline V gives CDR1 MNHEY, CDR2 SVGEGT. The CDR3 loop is CASGQGVVYGYTF. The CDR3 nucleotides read TGTGCCAGTGGTCAGGGAGTAGTCTATGGCTACACCTTC.

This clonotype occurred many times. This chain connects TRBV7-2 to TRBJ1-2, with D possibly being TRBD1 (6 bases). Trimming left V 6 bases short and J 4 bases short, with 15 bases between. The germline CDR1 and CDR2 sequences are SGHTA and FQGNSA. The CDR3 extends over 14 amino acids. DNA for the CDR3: TGTGCCAGCAGTCGTACAGGGCCTCCCTATGGCTACACCTTC. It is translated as CASSRTGPPYGYTF.

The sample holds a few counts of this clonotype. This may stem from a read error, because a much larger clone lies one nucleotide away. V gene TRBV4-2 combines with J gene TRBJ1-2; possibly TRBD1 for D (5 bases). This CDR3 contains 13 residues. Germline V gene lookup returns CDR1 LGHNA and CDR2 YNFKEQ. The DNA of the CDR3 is TGTGCCAGCTGCCAAGGAGGGGATGGGGGCTACACCTTC. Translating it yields CASCQGGDGGYTF.

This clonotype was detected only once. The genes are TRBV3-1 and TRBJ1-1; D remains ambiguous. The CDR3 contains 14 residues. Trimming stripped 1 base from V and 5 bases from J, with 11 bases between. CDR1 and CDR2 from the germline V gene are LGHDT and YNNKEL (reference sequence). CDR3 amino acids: CASSQGWVGTEAFF. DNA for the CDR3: TGTGCCAGCAGCCAAGGGTGGGTTGGAACTGAAGCTTTCTTT.

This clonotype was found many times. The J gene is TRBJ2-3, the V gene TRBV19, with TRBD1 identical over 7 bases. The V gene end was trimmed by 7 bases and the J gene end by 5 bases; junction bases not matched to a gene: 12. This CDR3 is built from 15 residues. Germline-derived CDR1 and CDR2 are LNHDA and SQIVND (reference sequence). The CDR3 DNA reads TGTGCCAGTACCGTGGGACAGACTGCAAGAGATACGCAGTATTTT. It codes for CASTVGQTARDTQYF.

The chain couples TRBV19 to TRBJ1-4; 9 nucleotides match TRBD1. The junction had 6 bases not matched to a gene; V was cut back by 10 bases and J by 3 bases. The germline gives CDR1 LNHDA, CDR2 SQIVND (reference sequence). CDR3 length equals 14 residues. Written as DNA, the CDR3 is TGTGCCAACGAGGACAGGGGTCCTAATGAAAAACTGTTTTTT. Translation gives CANEDRGPNEKLFF.

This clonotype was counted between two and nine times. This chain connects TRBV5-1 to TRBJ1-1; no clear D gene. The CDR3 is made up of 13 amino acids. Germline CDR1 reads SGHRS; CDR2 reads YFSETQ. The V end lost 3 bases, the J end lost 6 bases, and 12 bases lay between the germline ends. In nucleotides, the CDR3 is TGCGCCAGCAGCTGGGTGGAGAGGGCTGAAGCTTTCTTT. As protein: CASSWVERAEAFF.

The CDR3 sequence is CSARNSGQVTNEKLFF. CDR3 nucleotide sequence: TGCAGTGCTAGAAATTCGGGACAGGTGACTAATGAAAAACTGTTTTTT. The J gene is TRBJ1-4, the V gene TRBV20-1; 8 positions match TRBD1. This CDR3 is 16 amino acids long. CDR1 and CDR2 (germline): DFQATT, SNEGSKA (reference sequence). Trimming at V came to 2 bases and at J to 2 bases, leaving 7 bases not matched to a gene.

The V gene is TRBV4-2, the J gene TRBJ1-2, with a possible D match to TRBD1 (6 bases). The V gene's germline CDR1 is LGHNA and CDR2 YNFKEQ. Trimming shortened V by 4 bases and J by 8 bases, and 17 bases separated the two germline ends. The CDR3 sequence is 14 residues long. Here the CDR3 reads CASSLVTGGEGYTF. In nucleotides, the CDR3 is TGTGCCAGCAGCCTCGTTACGGGGGGCGAAGGCTACACCTTC.

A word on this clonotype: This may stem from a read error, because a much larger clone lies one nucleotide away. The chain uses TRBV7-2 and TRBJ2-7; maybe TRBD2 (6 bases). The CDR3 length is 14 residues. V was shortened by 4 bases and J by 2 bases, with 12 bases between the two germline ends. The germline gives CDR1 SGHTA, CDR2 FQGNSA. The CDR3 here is CASSCDSGPYEQYF. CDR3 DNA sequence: TGTGCCAGCAGCTGTGATAGCGGCCCCTACGAGCAGTACTTC. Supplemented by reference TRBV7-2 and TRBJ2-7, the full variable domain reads GAGVSQSPSNKVTEKGKDVELRCDPISGHTALYWYRQSLGQGLEFLIYFQGNSAPDKSGLPSDRFSAERTGGSVSTLTIQRTQQEDSAVYLCASSCDSGPYEQYFGPGTRLTVT.

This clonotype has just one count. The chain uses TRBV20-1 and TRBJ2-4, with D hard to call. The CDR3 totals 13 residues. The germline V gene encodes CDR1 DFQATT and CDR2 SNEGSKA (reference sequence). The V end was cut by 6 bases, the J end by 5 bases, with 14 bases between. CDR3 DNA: TGCAGTGCCCTCCCCCTCTTGGAAAACATTCAGTACTTC. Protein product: CSALPLLENIQYF.

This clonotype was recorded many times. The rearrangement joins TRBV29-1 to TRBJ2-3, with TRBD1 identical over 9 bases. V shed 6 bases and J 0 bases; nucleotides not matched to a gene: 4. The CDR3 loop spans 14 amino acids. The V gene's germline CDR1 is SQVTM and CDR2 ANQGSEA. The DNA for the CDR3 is TGCAGCGTCGGGACAGGGACTAGCACAGATACGCAGTATTTT. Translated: CSVGTGTSTDTQYF.

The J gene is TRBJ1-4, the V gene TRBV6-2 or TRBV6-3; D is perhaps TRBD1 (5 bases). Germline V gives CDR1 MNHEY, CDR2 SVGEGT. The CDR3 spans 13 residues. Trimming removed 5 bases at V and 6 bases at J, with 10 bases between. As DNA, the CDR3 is TGTGCCAGCAGTCCCAGGGAGGATGAAAAACTGTTTTTT. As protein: CASSPREDEKLFF.

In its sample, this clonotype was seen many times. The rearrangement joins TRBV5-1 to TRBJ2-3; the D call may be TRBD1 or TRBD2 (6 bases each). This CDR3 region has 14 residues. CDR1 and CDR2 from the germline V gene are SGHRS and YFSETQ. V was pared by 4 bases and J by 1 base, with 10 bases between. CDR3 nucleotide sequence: TGCGCCAGCAGCCGTGGGGGGCGCACAGATACGCAGTATTTT. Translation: CASSRGGRTDTQYF.

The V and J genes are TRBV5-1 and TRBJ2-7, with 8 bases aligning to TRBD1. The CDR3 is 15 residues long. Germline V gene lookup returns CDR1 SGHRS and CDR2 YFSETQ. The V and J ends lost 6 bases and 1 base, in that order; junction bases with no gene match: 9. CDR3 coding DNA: TGCGCCAGCACCTCCTCGGACAGGGATTCCTACGAGCAGTACTTC. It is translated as CASTSSDRDSYEQYF.

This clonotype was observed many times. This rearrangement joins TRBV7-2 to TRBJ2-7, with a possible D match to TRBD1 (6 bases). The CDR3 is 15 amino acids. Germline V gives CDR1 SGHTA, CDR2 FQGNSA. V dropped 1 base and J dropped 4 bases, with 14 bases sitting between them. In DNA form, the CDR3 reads TGTGCCAGCAGCTTAGGTTGGACAGAAGAATACGAGCAGTACTTC. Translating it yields CASSLGWTEEYEQYF.

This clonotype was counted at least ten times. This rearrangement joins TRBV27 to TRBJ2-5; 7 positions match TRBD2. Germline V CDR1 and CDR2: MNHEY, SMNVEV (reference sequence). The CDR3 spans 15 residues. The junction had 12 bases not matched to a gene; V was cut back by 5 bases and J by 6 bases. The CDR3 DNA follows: TGTGCCAGCAGTAACCCAGCGGGGACGGGAAAGACCCAGTACTTC. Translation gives CASSNPAGTGKTQYF.

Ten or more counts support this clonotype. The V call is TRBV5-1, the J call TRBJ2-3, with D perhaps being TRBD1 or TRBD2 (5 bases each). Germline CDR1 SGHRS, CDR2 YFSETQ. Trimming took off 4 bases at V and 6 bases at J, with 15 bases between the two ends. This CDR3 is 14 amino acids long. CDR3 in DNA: TGCGCCAGCAGCCACGGGACCGCTGGGGATACGCAGTATTTT. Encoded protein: CASSHGTAGDTQYF.

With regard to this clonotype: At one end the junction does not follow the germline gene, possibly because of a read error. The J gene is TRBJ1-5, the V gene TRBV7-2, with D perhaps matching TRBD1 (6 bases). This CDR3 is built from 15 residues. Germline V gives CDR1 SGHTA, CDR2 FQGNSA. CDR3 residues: CAGSPETGGPRPQHF. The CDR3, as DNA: TGTGCCGGCAGCCCCGAGACAGGCGGGCCCAGGCCCCAGCATTTT.

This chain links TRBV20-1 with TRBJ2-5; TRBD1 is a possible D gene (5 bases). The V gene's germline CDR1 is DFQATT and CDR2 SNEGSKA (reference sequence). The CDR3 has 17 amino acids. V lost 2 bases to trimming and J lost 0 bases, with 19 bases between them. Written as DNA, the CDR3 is TGCAGTGCTAGATCGGGTTCGACAGCCACATACCAAGAGACCCAGTACTTC. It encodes CSARSGSTATYQETQYF.

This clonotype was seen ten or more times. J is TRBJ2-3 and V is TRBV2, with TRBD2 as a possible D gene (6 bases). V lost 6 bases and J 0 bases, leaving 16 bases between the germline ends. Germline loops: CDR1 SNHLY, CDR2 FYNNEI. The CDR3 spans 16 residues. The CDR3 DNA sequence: TGTGCCAGCAGGGCCTACAGCGGGTCTAGCACAGATACGCAGTATTTT. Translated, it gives CASRAYSGSSTDTQYF. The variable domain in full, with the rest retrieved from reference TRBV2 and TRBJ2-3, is EPEVTQTPSHQVTQMGQEVILRCVPISNHLYFYWYRQILGQKVEFLVSFYNNEISEKSEIFDDQFSVERPDGSNFTLKIRSTKLEDSAMYFCASRAYSGSSTDTQYFGPGTRLTVL.

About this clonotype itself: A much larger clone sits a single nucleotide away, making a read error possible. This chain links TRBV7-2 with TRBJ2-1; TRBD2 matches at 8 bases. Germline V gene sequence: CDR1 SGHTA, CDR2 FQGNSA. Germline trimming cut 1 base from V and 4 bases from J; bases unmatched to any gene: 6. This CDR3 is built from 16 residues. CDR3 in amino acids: CASSLDRASGYNEQFF. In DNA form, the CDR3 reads TGTGCCAGCAGCTTAGATCGGGCTAGCGGGTACAATGAGCAGTTCTTC.

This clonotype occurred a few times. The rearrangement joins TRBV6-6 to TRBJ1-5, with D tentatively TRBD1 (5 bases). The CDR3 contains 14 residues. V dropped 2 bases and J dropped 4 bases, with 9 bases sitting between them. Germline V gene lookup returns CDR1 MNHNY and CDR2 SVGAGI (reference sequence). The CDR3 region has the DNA TGTGCCAGCAGTTACGACAGTACGAATCAGCCCCAGCATTTT. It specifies CASSYDSTNQPQHF.

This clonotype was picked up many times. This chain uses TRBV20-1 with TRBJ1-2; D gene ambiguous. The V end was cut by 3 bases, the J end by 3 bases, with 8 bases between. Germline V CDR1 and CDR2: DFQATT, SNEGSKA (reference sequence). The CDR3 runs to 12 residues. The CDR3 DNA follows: TGCAGTGCTAGTGAGCTTGACTATGGCTACACCTTC. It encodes CSASELDYGYTF.

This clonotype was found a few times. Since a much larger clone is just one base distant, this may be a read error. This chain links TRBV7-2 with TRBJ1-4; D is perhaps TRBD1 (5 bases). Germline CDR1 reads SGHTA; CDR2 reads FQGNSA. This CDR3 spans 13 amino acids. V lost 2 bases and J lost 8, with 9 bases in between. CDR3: CTSSLPGTEKLFF. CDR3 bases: TGTACCAGCAGCTTACCCGGGACCGAAAAACTGTTTTTT.

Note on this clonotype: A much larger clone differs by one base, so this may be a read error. CDR3 nucleotide sequence: TGTGCCAGCAGCCCCTCCCAGGGGATAGAGCAGTACTTC. Residues: CASSPSQGIEQYF. The genes are TRBV7-9 and TRBJ2-5; D is possibly TRBD1 (6 bases). V gave up 5 bases and J gave up 11 bases, with 18 bases separating them. This CDR3 has 13 amino acids. Germline loops: CDR1 SEHNR, CDR2 FQNEAQ (reference sequence).

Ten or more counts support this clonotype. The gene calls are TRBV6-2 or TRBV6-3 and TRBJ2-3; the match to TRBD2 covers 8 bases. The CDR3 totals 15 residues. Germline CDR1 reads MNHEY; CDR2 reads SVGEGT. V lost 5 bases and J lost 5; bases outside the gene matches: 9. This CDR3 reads CASSPHRGGEDTQYF. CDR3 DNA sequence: TGTGCCAGCAGTCCTCATCGGGGGGGCGAAGATACGCAGTATTTT.

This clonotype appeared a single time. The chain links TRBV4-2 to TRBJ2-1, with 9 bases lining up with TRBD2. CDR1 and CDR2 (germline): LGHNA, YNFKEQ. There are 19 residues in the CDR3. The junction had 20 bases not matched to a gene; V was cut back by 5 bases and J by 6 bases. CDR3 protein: CASSGPGTSRGFRGNEQFF. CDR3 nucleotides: TGTGCCAGCAGCGGACCCGGGACTAGCAGGGGATTCCGTGGCAATGAGCAGTTCTTC.